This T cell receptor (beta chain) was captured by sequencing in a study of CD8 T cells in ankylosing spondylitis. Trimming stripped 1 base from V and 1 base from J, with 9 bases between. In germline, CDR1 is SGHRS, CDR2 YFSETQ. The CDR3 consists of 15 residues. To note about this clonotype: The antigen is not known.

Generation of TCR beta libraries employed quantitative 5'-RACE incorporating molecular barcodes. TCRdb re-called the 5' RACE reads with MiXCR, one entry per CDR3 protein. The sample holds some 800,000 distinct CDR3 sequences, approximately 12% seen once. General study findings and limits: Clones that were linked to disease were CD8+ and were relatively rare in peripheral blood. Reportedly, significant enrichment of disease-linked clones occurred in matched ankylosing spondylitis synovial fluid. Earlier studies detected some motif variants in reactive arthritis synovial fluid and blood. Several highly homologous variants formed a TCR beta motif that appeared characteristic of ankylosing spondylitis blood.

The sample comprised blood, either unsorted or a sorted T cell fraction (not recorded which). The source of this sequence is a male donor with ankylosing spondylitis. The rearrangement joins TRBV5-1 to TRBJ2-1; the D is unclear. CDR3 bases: TGCGCCAGCAGCTTGCGACTTACTTCCTACAATGAGCAGTTCTTC. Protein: CASSLRLTSYNEQFF.